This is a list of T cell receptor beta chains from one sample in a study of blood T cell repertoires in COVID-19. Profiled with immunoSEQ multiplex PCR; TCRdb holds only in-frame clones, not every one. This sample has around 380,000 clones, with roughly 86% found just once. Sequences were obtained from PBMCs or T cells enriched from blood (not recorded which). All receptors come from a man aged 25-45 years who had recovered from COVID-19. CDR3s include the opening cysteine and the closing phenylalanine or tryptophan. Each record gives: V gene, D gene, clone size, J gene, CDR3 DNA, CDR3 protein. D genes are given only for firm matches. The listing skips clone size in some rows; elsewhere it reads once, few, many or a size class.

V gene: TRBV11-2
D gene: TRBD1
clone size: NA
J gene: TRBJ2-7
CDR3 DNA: TGTGCCAGCAGCTGGGGACAGGGTGGTGAGCAGTACTTC
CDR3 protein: CASSWGQGGEQYF

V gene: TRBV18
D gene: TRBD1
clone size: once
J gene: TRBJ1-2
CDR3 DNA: TGTGCCAGCTCACCACTAGGGGACAGAGCTAACTATGGCTACACCTTC
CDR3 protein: CASSPLGDRANYGYTF

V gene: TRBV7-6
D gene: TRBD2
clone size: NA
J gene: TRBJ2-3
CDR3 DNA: TGTGCCAGCAGCTCTCTAGCGGGGGGACCCTCAGATACGCAGTATTTT
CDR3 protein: CASSSLAGGPSDTQYF

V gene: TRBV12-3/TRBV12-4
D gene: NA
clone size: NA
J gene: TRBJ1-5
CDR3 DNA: TGTGCCAGCAGCCCCGGTAATCAGCCCCAGCATTTT
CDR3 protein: CASSPGNQPQHF

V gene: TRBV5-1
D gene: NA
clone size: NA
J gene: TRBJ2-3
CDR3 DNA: TGCGCCAGCAGCCCGGGGACAGATACGCAGTATTTT
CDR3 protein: CASSPGTDTQYF

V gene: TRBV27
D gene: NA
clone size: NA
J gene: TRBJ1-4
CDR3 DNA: TGTGCCAGCAGGGAGAATGAAAAACTGTTTTTT
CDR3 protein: CASRENEKLFF

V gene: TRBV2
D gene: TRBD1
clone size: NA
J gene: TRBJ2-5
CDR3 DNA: TGTGCCAGCAGTGGTCGGGGGCAGGGGGCAGGGGAGACCCAGTACTTC
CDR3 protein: CASSGRGQGAGETQYF

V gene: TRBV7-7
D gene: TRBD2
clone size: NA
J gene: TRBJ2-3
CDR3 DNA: TGTGCTAGCAGCTTTCAAGCGGGGAGCACAGATACGCAGTATTTT
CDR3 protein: CASSFQAGSTDTQYF

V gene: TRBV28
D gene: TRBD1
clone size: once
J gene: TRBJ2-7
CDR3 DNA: TGTGCCAGCAGTCCCCATGACAGGGCCTACGAGCAGTACTTC
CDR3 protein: CASSPHDRAYEQYF

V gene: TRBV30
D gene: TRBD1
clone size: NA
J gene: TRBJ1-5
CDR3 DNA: TGTGCCTGGAGTAACAGGGGGAGATATAGCAATCAGCCCCAGCATTTT
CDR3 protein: CAWSNRGRYSNQPQHF

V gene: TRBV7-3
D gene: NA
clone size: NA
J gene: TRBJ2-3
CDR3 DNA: TGTGCCAGCAGCCCGGGGGTTACCACAGATACGCAGTATTTT
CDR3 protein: CASSPGVTTDTQYF

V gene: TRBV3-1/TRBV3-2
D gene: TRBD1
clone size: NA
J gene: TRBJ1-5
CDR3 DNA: TGTGCCAGCAGCCAAGATTCACAGGGGGGAAACAATCAGCCCCAGCATTTT
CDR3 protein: CASSQDSQGGNNQPQHF

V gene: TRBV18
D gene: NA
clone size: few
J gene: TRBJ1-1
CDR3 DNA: TGTGCCAGCTCACCGGACAGATCGAACACTGAAGCTTTCTTT
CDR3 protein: CASSPDRSNTEAFF

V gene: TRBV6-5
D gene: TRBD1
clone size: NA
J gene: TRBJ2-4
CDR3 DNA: TGTGCCAGCAGTTACTCTAGACAGGGGGCTAAAAACATTCAGTACTTC
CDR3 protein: CASSYSRQGAKNIQYF

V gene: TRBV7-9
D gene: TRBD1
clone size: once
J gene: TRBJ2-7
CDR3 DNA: TGTGCCAGCAGCTCCGGGACAGGGAACTCCTACGAGCAGTACTTC
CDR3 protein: CASSSGTGNSYEQYF

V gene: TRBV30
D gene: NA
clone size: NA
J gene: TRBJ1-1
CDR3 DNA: TGTGCCTACGACAGGAACACTGAAGCTTTCTTT
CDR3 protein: CAYDRNTEAFF

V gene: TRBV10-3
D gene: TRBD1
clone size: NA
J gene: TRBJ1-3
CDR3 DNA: TGTGCCATCAGGGGTTCGGGACAGTCGGACACCATATATTTT
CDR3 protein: CAIRGSGQSDTIYF

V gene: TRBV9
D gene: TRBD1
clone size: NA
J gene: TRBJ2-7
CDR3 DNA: TGTGCCAGCAGCTCGAGGACAGGACAGGAGCAGTACTTC
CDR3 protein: CASSSRTGQEQYF

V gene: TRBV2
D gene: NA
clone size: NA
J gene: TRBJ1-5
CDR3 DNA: TGTGCCAGCAGTGAAGCGTATCCAGGACTTGTGAGCAATCAGCCCCAGCATTTT
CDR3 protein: CASSEAYPGLVSNQPQHF

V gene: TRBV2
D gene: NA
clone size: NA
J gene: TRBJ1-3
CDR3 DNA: TGTGCCAGCAGTGTAGACGCTAGTTCTGGAAACACCATATATTTT
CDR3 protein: CASSVDASSGNTIYF

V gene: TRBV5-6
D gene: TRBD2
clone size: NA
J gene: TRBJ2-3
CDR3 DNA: TGTGCCAGCAACCCTGCCCCGGGGGGGGGCGTCCCGGCAGATACGCAGTATTTT
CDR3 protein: CASNPAPGGGVPADTQYF

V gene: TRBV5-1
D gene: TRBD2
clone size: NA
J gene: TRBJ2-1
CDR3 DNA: TGCGCCAGCAGCTCGGGGGGGCCCTACAATGAGCAGTTCTTC
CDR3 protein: CASSSGGPYNEQFF

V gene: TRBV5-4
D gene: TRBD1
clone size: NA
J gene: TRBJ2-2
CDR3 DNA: TGTGCCAGCAGCTCAAGGGGGCCTGTCACCGGGGAGCTGTTTTTT
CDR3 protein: CASSSRGPVTGELFF

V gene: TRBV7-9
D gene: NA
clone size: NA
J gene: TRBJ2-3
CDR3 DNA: TGTGCCAGCAGCTTCCGAGGGGGGGCCACAGATACGCAGTATTTT
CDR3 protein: CASSFRGGATDTQYF

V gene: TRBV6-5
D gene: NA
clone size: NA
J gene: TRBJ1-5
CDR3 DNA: TGTGCCAGCAGCCCCACGGGTTCCAATCAGCCCCAGCATTTT
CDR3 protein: CASSPTGSNQPQHF

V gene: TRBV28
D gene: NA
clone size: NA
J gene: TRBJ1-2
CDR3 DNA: TGTGCCAGCAGTTTATTCCCAGACAAGACCTCCGGCTACACCTTC
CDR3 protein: CASSLFPDKTSGYTF

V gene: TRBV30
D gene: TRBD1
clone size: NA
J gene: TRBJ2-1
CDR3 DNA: TGTGCCTCCTCCGGGACAGGGGGTCAGAGGCCACCAAGAGAGCAGTTCTTC
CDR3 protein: CASSGTGGQRPPREQFF

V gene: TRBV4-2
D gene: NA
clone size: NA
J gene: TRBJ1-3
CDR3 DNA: TGTGCCAGCACCACGAGAGGCCTATCACCAGCCTCTGGAAACACCATATATTTT
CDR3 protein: CASTTRGLSPASGNTIYF

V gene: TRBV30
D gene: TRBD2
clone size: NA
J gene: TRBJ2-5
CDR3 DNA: TGTGCCTGGAATCTAGCGGGGGGGTACCAAGAGACCCAGTACTTC
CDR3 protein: CAWNLAGGYQETQYF

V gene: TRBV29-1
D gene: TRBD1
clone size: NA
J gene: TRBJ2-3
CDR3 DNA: TGCAGCGCTATACGGACAGGGCCAAACACAGATACGCAGTATTTT
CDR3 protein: CSAIRTGPNTDTQYF

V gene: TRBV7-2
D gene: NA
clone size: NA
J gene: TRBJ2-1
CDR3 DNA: TGTGCCAGCAGGGCACAAGGGGGTGTCTCCTACAATGAGCAGTTCTTC
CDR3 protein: CASRAQGGVSYNEQFF

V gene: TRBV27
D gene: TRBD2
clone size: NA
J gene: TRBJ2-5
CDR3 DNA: TGTGCCAGCAGTTGGGGGGACTATTCGATCGAGACCCAGTACTTC
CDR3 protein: CASSWGDYSIETQYF

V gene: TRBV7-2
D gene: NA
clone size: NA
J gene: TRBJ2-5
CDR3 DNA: TGTGCCAGCAGCTTAAGGGAGGGGGGGACCCAGTACTTC
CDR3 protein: CASSLREGGTQYF

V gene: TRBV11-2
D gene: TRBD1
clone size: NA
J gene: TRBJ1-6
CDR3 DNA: TGTGCCAGCAGATCCCCGGGACAGGGGGTTTCACCCCTCCACTTT
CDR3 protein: CASRSPGQGVSPLHF

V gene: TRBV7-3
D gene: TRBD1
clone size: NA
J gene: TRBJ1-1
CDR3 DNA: TGTGCCAGCAGCCGGACAGGAGGGAACACTGAAGCTTTCTTT
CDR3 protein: CASSRTGGNTEAFF

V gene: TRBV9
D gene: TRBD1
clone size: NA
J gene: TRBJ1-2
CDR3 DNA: TGTGCCAGCAGCGTAGGGAAAGGACAGGGGTATGGCTACACCTTC
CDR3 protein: CASSVGKGQGYGYTF

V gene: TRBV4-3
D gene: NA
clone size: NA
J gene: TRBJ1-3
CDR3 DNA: TGCGCCAGCAGCCAAGATAGTTTCTCTGGAAACACCATATATTTT
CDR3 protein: CASSQDSFSGNTIYF

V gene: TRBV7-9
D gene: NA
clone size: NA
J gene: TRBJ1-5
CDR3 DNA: TGTGCCAGCAGCTCAGATGTGCAGGGGCCCCGGGAGCCCCAGCATTTT
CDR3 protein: CASSSDVQGPREPQHF

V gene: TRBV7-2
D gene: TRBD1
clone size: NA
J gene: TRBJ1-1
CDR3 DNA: TGTGCCAGCAGGACAGGGGCTAACACTGAAGCTTTCTTT
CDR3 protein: CASRTGANTEAFF

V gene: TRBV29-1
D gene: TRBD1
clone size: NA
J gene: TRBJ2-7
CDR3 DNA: TGCAGCGTTCGCAGGACAGGAGAGTACGAGCAGTACTTC
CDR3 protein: CSVRRTGEYEQYF

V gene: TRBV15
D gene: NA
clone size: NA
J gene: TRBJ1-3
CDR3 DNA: TGTGCCACCAGCAGAGAGGTCAGCTCTGGAAACACCATATATTTT
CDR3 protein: CATSREVSSGNTIYF

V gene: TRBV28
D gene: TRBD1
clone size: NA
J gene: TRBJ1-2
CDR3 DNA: TGTGCCAGCAGTAACCGGGACAGGGTGTATGGCTACACCTTC
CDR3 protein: CASSNRDRVYGYTF

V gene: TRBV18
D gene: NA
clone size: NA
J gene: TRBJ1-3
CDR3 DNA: TGTGCCAGCTCACCACCTCCGGGACTAAGTGGAAACACCATATATTTT
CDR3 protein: CASSPPPGLSGNTIYF

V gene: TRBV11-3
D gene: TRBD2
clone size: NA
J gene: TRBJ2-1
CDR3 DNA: TGTGCCAGCAGCTTATCGGGACTAGCTGAGCAGTTCTTC
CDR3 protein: CASSLSGLAEQFF

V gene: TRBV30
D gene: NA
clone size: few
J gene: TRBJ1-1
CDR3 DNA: TGTGCCTGGAGATTCGACAGAATTGCTTTCTTT
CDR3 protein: CAWRFDRIAFF

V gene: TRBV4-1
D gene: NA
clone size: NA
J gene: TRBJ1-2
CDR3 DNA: TGCGCCAGCAGCCAAGAGGGCAACTATGGCTACACCTTC
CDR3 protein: CASSQEGNYGYTF

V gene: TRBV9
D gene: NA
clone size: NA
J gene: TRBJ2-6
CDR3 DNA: TGTGCCAGCAGCCCAGGTAGCTCTGGGGCCAACGTCCTGACTTTC
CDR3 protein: CASSPGSSGANVLTF

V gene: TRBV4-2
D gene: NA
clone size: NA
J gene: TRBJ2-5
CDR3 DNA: TGTGCCAGCAGCCAAGATCTTAGAGAGACCCAGTACTTC
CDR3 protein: CASSQDLRETQYF

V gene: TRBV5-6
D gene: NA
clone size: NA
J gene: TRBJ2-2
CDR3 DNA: TGTGCCAGCAGCTTACCCGGGGTGGGTGACACCGGGGAGCTGTTTTTT
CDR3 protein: CASSLPGVGDTGELFF

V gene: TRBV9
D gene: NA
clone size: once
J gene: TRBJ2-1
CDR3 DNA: TGTGCCAGCAGCGTCTCATTTGGGGGCCGGGAGCAGTTCTTC
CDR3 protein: CASSVSFGGREQFF

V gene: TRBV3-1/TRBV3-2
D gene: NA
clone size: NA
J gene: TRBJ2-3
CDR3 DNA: TGTGCCAGCAGCCAAGGCGTTAACACAGATACGCAGTATTTT
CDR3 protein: CASSQGVNTDTQYF

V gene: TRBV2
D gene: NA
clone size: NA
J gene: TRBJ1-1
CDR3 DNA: TGTGCCAGCAGGGCACAGGGCGGAGGCACTGAAGCTTTCTTT
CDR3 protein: CASRAQGGGTEAFF

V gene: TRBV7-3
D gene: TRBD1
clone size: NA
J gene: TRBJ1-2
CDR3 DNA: TGTGCCAGCAGCACGGGACAGGGGGCACGGGGCTACACCTTC
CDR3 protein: CASSTGQGARGYTF

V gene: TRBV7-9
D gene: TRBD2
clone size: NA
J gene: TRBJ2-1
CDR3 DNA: TGTGCCAGCAGCCCAGATTGGACTAGCGGGAGCTACAATGAGCAGTTCTTC
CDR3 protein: CASSPDWTSGSYNEQFF

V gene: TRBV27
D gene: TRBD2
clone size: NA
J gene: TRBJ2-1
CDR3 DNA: TGTGCCAGCAGTTTATACTCGGGGGGGCCGTACAATGAGCAGTTCTTC
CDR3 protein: CASSLYSGGPYNEQFF

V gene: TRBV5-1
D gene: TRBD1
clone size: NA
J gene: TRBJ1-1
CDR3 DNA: TGCGCCAGCAGCTTACGAGGGGGCTTAACTGAAGCTTTCTTT
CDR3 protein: CASSLRGGLTEAFF

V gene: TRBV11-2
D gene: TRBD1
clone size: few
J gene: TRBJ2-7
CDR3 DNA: TGTGCCAGCAGCTTAGGGACAGGGGTTAACGAGCAGTACTTC
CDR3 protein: CASSLGTGVNEQYF

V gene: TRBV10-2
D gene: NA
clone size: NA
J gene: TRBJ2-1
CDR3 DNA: TGCGCCAGCAGTGAGAAACTAGGGGGCAATGAGCAGTTCTTC
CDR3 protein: CASSEKLGGNEQFF

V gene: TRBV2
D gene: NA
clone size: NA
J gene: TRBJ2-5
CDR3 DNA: TGTGCCAGCGGATCAGGGCTAGGGGAGACCCAGTACTTC
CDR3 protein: CASGSGLGETQYF